Listed here is a single TCR beta chain. The antigen is unknown. Sequencing was designed to attain a depth spanning 1 in 200,000 to 1 in 1 million T cells. The protocol was immunoSEQ multiplex PCR, while the TCRdb copy is restricted to in-frame clones and leaves out a portion. The repertoire holds some 310,000 clones, with 70% to 80% as singletons. The source of the sample is a study of cytotoxic CD8 clonotypes in ibrutinib-treated CLL. Study observations and caveats: Public clonotypes, an uncommon group, contracted or remained stable on treatment.

Trimming removed 6 bases at V and 2 bases at J, with 14 bases between. This CDR3 has 14 amino acids. Germline V lookup: CDR1 SGHKS, CDR2 YYEKEE (reference sequence). The origin of this receptor is a human donor with chronic lymphocytic leukemia. Sequences were derived from PBMCs, sampled before ibrutinib treatment. The rearrangement joins TRBV5-5 to TRBJ1-2; D gene unclear. The CDR3, as DNA: TGTGCCAGCATAGTTTGTTCTTTAAACTATGGCTACACCTTC. This gives the protein CASIVCSLNYGYTF.